This note documents a single T cell receptor (beta chain) sequence. The antigen is unknown. CDR3 length: 20 residues. Germline CDR1 and CDR2: SEHNR and FQNEAQ (reference sequence). These data are taken from a study of monozygotic twins with inflammatory bowel disease. Starting material for each TCR library was around 3,500 ng of total RNA. TCRdb reprocessed the 5' RACE reads and stores each CDR3 protein as one record, lacking DNA. This sample's table has under 350,000 distinct CDR3 sequences. Study observations and caveats: A single strong clonotype or signal linked to IBD was not supported. With others, IBD patients shared fewer clonotypes than healthy twins did, especially with disease activity.

The sequencing sample was made of blood. The clonotype originates from a human donor with ulcerative colitis or Crohn's disease, or a healthy co-twin of an affected twin (not recorded which). V and J are TRBV7-9 and TRBJ1-4; TCRdb outputs TRBD1, but without DNA this stays unchecked. This CDR3 reads CASSSRNFPGQGAKEEKLFF.